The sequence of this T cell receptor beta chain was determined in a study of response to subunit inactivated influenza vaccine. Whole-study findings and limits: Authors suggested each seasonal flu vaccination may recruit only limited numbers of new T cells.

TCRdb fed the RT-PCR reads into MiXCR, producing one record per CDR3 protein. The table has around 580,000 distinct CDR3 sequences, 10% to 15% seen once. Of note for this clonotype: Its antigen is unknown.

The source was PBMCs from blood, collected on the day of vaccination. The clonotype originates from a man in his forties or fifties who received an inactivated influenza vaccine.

The CDR3 is CSARDLGLAYNEQFF. For the CDR3, the DNA is TGCAGTGCTAGAGATTTAGGGTTGGCCTACAATGAGCAGTTCTTC. This chain uses TRBV20-1 with TRBJ2-1; D is unclear. The CDR3 is 15 residues long. Trimming took off 0 bases at V and 2 bases at J, with 11 bases between the two ends. Germline CDR1 is DFQATT and CDR2 is SNEGSKA (reference sequence).